This T cell receptor (beta chain) emerged from a study of shared clonotypes between healthy human individuals. Study in general: Each donor's CD4 naive and CD4 memory cells filled three plates apiece, CD8 naive two, and CD8 memory one. Study-wide results and limits: Genetic and exposure-history diversity was limited by the small donor number. Sharing across four donors was seen in around 5% of naive CD4 clonotypes.

The method was immunoSEQ multiplex PCR; TCRdb's version includes in-frame clones alone and lacks a portion of them. The profile shows about 2.4 million clones, over 85% of them singletons. The V gene's germline CDR1 is SEHNR and CDR2 FQNEAQ (reference sequence). The CDR3 is 12 residues long. V was cut by 5 bases and J by 4 bases, with 8 bases left in between. As regards this clone: What it recognizes is unknown.

The source material was naive CD4+ T cells from PBMCs. Subset specified: CD45RA+ positively selected. This clonotype was obtained from a man aged 18 to 29 in good health. Some clones in this sample may be carry-over from other donors' samples. V gene TRBV7-9 combines with J gene TRBJ1-1; D gene ambiguous. In DNA form, the CDR3 reads TGTGCCAGCAGCCCAGGACTCACTGAAGCTTTCTTT. The encoded protein is CASSPGLTEAFF.